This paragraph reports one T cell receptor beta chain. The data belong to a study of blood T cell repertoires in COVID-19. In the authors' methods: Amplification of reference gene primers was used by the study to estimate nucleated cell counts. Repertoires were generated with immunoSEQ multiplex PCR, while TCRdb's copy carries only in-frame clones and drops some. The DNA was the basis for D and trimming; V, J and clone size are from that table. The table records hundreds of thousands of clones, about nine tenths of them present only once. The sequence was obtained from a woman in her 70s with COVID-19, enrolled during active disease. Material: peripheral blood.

CDR3 coding DNA: TGTGCCAGCAGTCGGGACAGGGGGGGATACGAGCAGTACTTC. Its protein product is CASSRDRGGYEQYF. The V gene is TRBV28, the J gene TRBJ2-7; 11 bases align to TRBD1. Germline V gives CDR1 MDHEN, CDR2 SYDVKM. Unmatched junction bases numbered 4, after V lost 5 bases and J lost 4 bases. This CDR3 region has 14 residues.